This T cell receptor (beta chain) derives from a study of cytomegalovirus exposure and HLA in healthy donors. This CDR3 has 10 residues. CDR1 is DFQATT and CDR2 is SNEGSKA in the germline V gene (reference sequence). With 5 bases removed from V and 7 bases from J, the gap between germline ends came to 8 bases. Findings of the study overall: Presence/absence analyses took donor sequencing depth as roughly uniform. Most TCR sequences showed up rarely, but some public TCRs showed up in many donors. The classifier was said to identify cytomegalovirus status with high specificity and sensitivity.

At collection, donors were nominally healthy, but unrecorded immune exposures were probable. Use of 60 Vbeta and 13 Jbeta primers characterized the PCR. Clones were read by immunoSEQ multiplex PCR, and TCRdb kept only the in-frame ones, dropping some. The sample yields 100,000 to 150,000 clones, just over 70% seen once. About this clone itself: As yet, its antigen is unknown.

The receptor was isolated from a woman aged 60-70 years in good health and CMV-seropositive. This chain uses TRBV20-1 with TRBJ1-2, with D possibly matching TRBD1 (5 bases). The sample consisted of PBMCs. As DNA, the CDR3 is TGCAGTGCTCCTCAGGGTGGCTACACCTTC. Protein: CSAPQGGYTF.